This TCR beta chain was observed in a study of cytomegalovirus exposure and HLA in healthy donors. Clones were sequenced by immunoSEQ multiplex PCR, and TCRdb holds only the in-frame ones, with some missing. The table lists more than 300,000 clones, more than 80% of them singletons. With respect to this clone: Its antigen is still unknown.

Findings and limits, study-wide: Associated with cytomegalovirus, according to the listing, were 170 or so TCR beta chains. It was found in a later analysis that first-cohort TCR clusters tended to co-occur in the 100 to 150 validation repertoires. Confirmation was obtained in vitro that three CMV-associated chains are specific for CMV antigens.

The V gene lost 0 bases and the J gene lost 1 base, with 11 bases spanning the gap. The CDR3 extends over 16 amino acids. Germline CDR1 is SGDLS and CDR2 is YYNGEE. The V gene is TRBV9, the J gene TRBJ2-1; D is uncertain. The TCR originated in a young woman in good health and CMV-seronegative. The sequenced material came from PBMCs. The CDR3 region has the DNA TGTGCCAGCAGCGTAGGCAGCGATCTTTCCTACAATGAGCAGTTCTTC. This sequence encodes CASSVGSDLSYNEQFF.